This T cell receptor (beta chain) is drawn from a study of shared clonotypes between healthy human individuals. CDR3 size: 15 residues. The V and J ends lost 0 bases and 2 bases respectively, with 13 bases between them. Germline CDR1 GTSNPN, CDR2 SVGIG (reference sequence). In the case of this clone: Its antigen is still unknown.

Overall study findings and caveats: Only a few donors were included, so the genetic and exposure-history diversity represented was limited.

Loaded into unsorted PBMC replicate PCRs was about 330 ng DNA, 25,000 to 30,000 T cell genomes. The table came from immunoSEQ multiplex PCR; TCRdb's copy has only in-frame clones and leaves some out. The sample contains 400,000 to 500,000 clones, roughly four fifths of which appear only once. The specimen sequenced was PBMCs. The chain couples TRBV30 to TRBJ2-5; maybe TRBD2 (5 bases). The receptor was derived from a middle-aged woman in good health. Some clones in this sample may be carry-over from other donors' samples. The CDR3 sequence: CAWSVHGGRQETQYF. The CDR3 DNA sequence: TGTGCCTGGAGTGTACATGGAGGACGGCAAGAGACCCAGTACTTC.